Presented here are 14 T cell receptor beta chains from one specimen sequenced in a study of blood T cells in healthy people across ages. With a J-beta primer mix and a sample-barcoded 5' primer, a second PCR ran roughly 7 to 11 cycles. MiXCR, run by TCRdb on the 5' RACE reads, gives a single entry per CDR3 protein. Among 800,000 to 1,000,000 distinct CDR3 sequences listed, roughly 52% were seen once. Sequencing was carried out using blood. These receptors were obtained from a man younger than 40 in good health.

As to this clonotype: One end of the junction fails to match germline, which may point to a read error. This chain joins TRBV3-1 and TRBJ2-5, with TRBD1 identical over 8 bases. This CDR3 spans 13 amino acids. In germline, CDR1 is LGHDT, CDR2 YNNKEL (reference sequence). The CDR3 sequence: CASSPRQGNEQYF. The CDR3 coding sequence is TGTGCAAGCAGCCCCCGACAGGGGAATGAGCAGTACTTC.

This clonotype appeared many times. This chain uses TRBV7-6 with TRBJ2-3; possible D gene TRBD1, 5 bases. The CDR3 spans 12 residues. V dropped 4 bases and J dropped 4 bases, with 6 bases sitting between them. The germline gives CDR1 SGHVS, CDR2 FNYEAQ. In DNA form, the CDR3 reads TGTGCCAGCAGCTCAGGGTCAGATACGCAGTATTTT. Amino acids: CASSSGSDTQYF.

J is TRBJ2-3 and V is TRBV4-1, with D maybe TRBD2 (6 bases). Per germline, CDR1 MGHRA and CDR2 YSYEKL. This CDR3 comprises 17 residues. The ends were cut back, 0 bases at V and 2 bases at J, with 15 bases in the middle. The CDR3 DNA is TGCGCCAGCAGCCAAGATGTAGTGGGGGGATTCACAGATACGCAGTATTTT. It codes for CASSQDVVGGFTDTQYF.

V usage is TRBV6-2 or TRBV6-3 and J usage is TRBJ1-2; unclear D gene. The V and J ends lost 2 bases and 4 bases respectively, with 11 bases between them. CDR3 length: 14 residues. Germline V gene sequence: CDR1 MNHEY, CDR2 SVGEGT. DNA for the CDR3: TGTGCCAGCAGTTACGTGTTAATCGCCTATGGCTACACCTTC. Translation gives CASSYVLIAYGYTF.

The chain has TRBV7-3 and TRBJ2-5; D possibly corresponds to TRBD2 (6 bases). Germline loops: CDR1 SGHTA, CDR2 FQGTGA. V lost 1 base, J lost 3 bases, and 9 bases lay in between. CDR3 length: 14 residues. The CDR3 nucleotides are TGTGCCAGCAGCTTAATGGGCGGGGAAGAGACCCAGTACTTC. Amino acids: CASSLMGGEETQYF. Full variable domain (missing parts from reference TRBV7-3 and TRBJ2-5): GAGVSQTPSNKVTEKGKYVELRCDPISGHTALYWYRQSLGQGPEFLIYFQGTGAADDSGLPNDRFFAVRPEGSVSTLKIQRTERGDSAVYLCASSLMGGEETQYFGPGTRLLVL.

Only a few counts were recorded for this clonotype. DNA of the CDR3: TGTGCCAGCAGCCAAGATCGAGGACATTGGGGCTACACCTTC. It codes for CASSQDRGHWGYTF. The V call is TRBV3-1, the J call TRBJ1-2, with a possible D match to TRBD1 (5 bases). Germline-derived CDR1 and CDR2 are LGHDT and YNNKEL (reference sequence). Trimming pared 0 bases from V and 8 bases from J, leaving 13 bases between. The CDR3 runs to 14 residues.

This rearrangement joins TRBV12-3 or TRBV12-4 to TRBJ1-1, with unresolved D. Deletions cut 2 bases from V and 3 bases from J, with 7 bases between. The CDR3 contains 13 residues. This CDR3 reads CASSLRMDTEAFF. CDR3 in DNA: TGTGCCAGCAGTTTAAGGATGGACACTGAAGCTTTCTTT.

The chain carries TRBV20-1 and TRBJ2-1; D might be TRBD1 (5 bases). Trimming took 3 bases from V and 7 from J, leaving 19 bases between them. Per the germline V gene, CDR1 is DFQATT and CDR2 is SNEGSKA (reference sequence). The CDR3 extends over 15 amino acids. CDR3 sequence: CSASSPGLDPNEQFF. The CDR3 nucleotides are TGCAGTGCTAGTTCCCCAGGGCTGGATCCTAATGAGCAGTTCTTC.

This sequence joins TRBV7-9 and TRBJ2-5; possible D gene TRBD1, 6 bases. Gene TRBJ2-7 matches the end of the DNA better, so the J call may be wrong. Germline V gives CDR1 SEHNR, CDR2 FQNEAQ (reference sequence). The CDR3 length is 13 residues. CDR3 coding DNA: TGTGCCAGCAGCTTCCTAACAGGGTCCGAGCAGTACTTC. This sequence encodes CASSFLTGSEQYF.

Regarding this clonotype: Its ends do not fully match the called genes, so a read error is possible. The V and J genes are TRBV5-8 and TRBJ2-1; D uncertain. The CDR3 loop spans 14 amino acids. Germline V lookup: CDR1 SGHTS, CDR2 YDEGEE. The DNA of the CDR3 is TGTGCCAACAGCCCTCCAGAGAATTACAATGAGCAGTTCTTC. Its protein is CANSPPENYNEQFF.

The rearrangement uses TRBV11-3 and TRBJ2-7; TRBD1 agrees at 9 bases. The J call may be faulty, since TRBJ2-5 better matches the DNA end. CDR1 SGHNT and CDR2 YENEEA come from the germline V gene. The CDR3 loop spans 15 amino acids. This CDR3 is CASSSGTGKGETQYF. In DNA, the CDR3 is TGTGCCAGCAGCTCCGGGACAGGGAAAGGCGAGACCCAGTACTTC.

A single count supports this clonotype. The CDR3 sequence is CASSQPVRLGYDTEQFF. CDR3 DNA: TGCGCCAGCAGCCAACCAGTCAGGCTAGGGTATGACACTGAGCAGTTCTTC. V gene TRBV4-1 combines with J gene TRBJ2-1; D gene ambiguous. This CDR3 comprises 17 residues. Germline-derived CDR1 and CDR2 are MGHRA and YSYEKL. Trimming removed 2 bases at V and 9 bases at J, with 23 bases between.

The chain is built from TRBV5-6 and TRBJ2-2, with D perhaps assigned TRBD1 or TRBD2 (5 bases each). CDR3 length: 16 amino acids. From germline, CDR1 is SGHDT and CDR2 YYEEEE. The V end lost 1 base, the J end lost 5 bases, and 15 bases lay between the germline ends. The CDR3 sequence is CASSLTIGDVTGELFF. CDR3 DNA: TGTGCCAGCAGCTTGACGATTGGGGACGTAACCGGGGAGCTGTTTTTT.

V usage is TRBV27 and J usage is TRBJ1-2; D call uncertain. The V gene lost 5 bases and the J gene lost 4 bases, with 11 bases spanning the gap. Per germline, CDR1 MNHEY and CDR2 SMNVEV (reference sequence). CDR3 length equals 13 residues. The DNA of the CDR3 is TGTGCCAGCAGTGCAGACATACTCTATGGCTACACCTTC. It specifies CASSADILYGYTF.